The TCR beta chain under discussion was sequenced for a study of T cell responses to AZD1222 COVID-19 vaccine. A word on this clone: Its antigen remains unidentified.

Method: immunoSEQ multiplex PCR; TCRdb's copy keeps in-frame clones and lacks some. The data contain tens of thousands of clones, 70% to 90% of them singletons. Points from the study as a whole: Following two doses of AZD1222, Spike-specific TCR breadth and depth rose.

V was clipped by 7 bases and J by 4 bases; unmatched bases: 2. Per germline, CDR1 SQVTM and CDR2 ANQGSEA. There are 13 residues in the CDR3. The TCR sequence derives from an adult in good health. The sequenced sample was peripheral blood, obtained on day 0 of AZD1222 vaccination. V gene TRBV29-1 combines with J gene TRBJ2-1; 12 bases agree with TRBD2. The CDR3 here is CSATSGGYNEQFF. The CDR3 nucleotides are TGCAGCGCGACTAGCGGGGGATACAATGAGCAGTTCTTC.